Listed here are 5 T cell receptor beta chains from one sample, sequenced in a study of T cell responses to AZD1222 COVID-19 vaccine. Sequencing used immunoSEQ multiplex PCR; TCRdb keeps in-frame clones, though not all of them. This repertoire shows roughly 140,000 clones, roughly 90% found once; its top ten account for about 1.8%. The sequenced sample was peripheral blood, obtained 28 days after the second AZD1222 dose. These receptors originate from an adult who received the AZD1222 COVID-19 vaccine.

The V and J genes are TRBV6-5 and TRBJ2-2; D is unclear. The CDR3 is made up of 15 amino acids. V was shortened by 6 bases and J by 0 bases, with 11 bases between the two germline ends. The germline gives CDR1 MNHEY, CDR2 SVGAGI. CDR3 in amino acids: CASSPTIANTGELFF. As DNA, the CDR3 is TGTGCCAGCAGCCCGACAATCGCGAACACCGGGGAGCTGTTTTTT.

The chain joins TRBV11-3 to TRBJ2-7, with a possible D match to TRBD2 (7 bases). CDR1 is SGHNT, CDR2 YENEEA, per germline. The CDR3 sequence is 14 residues long. Trimming pared 0 bases from V and 7 bases from J, leaving 13 bases between. CDR3 coding DNA: TGTGCCAGCAGCTTAGAACGGGGGGCTCGAGAGCAGTACTTC. Its translation: CASSLERGAREQYF.

The V call is TRBV20-1, the J call TRBJ1-2; 7 positions match TRBD1. J gave up 7 bases and V 3 bases, and 11 bases lay outside the gene matches. This CDR3 has 14 residues. In germline, CDR1 is DFQATT, CDR2 SNEGSKA (reference sequence). The CDR3 protein is CSASPGTAFGGYTF. The CDR3 nucleotides are TGCAGTGCTAGTCCCGGGACAGCTTTTGGTGGCTACACCTTC.

The V call is TRBV27, the J call TRBJ2-1; D unresolved. V was pared by 7 bases and J by 2 bases, with 6 bases between. The germline CDR1 and CDR2 sequences are MNHEY and SMNVEV (reference sequence). This CDR3 has 12 amino acids. The CDR3 DNA reads as TGTGCCAGCACCGCAGCCTACAATGAGCAGTTCTTC. This translates into CASTAAYNEQFF.

The gene calls are TRBV11-2 and TRBJ1-6; unclear D gene. Trimming stripped 1 base from V and 10 bases from J, with 23 bases between. CDR3 length: 18 amino acids. Germline CDR1 SGHAT, CDR2 FQNNGV. CDR3 DNA: TGTGCCAGCAGCTTAGTCGTGGGCATCGGTTCGGAGAGATCACCCCTCCACTTT. The encoded protein is CASSLVVGIGSERSPLHF.